This is a list of T cell receptor beta chains from one sample in a study of T-cell reconstitution after alpha-beta-depleted transplantation in children. Each CDR3 protein is one row after TCRdb ran MiXCR on the PCR reads. The top ten hold around 2.4% of the sample, which has some 350,000 distinct CDR3 sequences, approximately 10% seen once. The input for sequencing was PBMCs from the stem cell graft donor, taken from the stem cell graft. Receptors originate from a human donor who donated a stem cell graft to a child with acute lymphoblastic leukemia. Each CDR3 is given with its conserved first and last residue. D genes are given only for firm matches. A clone size is listed for some rows: how often the clone was seen (once, few, many), or a class if it is expanded.

size,J,V,D,CDR3,DNA
few,TRBJ2-7,TRBV15,NA,CATSPGGYPYEQYF,TGTGCCACCAGCCCTGGAGGGTACCCCTACGAGCAGTACTTC
many,TRBJ2-2,TRBV6-2/TRBV6-3,NA,CASSRGAGELFF,TGTGCCAGCTCGAGGGGGGCCGGGGAGCTGTTTTTT
NA,TRBJ2-3,TRBV13,TRBD1,CASSSARQGITDTQYF,TGTGCCAGCAGCTCCGCCCGACAGGGGATCACAGATACGCAGTATTTT
NA,TRBJ2-1,TRBV11-2,NA,CASSPVGSYNEQFF,TGTGCCAGCAGCCCAGTCGGCAGCTACAATGAGCAGTTCTTC
NA,TRBJ2-2,TRBV9,NA,CASSVEASFTGELFF,TGTGCCAGCAGCGTAGAGGCTAGCTTTACCGGGGAGCTGTTTTTT
few,TRBJ1-4,TRBV7-8,NA,CASSSATAKLFF,TGTGCCAGCAGCTCAGCGACAGCAAAACTGTTTTTT
NA,TRBJ2-7,TRBV7-2,NA,CASTLLQGYEQYF,TGTGCCAGCACCTTACTCCAGGGGTACGAGCAGTACTTC
NA,TRBJ2-3,TRBV4-1,NA,CASSQENLKKDTQYF,TGCGCCAGCAGCCAAGAAAACTTAAAAAAGGATACGCAGTATTTT
NA,TRBJ2-7,TRBV5-1,NA,CASSPGLTGTYEQYF,TGCGCCAGCAGCCCGGGACTCACGGGAACCTACGAGCAGTACTTC
few,TRBJ2-5,TRBV15,TRBD2,CATSPNLGGQETQYF,TGTGCCACCAGCCCTAATCTGGGGGGGCAAGAGACCCAGTACTTC
few,TRBJ2-3,TRBV7-2,NA,CASSLNGDSNTDTQYF,TGTGCCAGCAGCTTAAATGGGGACTCCAACACAGATACGCAGTATTTT
few,TRBJ1-5,TRBV5-5,NA,CASSLSRTDNQPQHF,TGTGCCAGCAGCTTGTCCCGGACGGACAATCAGCCCCAGCATTTT
few,TRBJ1-3,TRBV27,TRBD1,CASSSTGYTGNTIYF,TGTGCCAGCAGTTCGACAGGGTACACTGGAAACACCATATATTTT
few,TRBJ2-7,TRBV7-2,TRBD2,CASSFRSSGTHEQYF,TGTGCCAGCAGCTTTAGAAGTAGCGGGACCCACGAGCAGTACTTC
many,TRBJ1-4,TRBV5-5,TRBD1,CASSQGQSSEKLFF,TGTGCCAGCAGCCAGGGACAGAGTAGTGAAAAACTGTTTTTT
few,TRBJ2-7,TRBV7-9,TRBD1,CASSGTGLSSYEQYF,TGTGCCAGCAGCGGGACAGGACTGAGCTCCTACGAGCAGTACTTC
NA,TRBJ2-1,TRBV11-2,TRBD1,CASSVTGTGVNEQFF,TGTGCCAGCAGCGTCACCGGGACAGGAGTGAATGAGCAGTTCTTC
NA,TRBJ2-2,TRBV20-1,NA,CSAREGSTGELFF,TGCAGTGCTAGAGAAGGGAGCACCGGGGAGCTGTTTTTT
many,TRBJ2-2,TRBV27,NA,CASSLLGLGFTGELFF,TGTGCCAGCAGTTTACTGGGGTTGGGCTTCACCGGGGAGCTGTTTTTT
few,TRBJ2-1,TRBV27,TRBD1,CASNPGQGGYNEQFF,TGTGCCAGCAACCCCGGACAGGGTGGGTACAATGAGCAGTTCTTC
NA,TRBJ1-2,TRBV28,NA,CASSLPPSPSMRYTF,TGTGCCAGCAGCCTTCCCCCCTCCCCCTCAATGAGGTACACCTTC
many,TRBJ2-2,TRBV5-1,NA,CASSLAYTGELFF,TGCGCCAGCAGCTTGGCGTACACCGGGGAGCTGTTTTTT
NA,TRBJ2-1,TRBV7-9,NA,CASSDRDLYNEQFF,TGTGCCAGCAGCGACCGGGACTTATACAATGAGCAGTTCTTC
NA,TRBJ2-2,TRBV12-3/TRBV12-4,TRBD2,CASSFSGSFAGELFF,TGTGCCAGCAGCTTTAGCGGGAGTTTTGCCGGGGAGCTGTTTTTT
few,TRBJ2-1,TRBV5-1,NA,CASSLGEGAGNEQFF,TGCGCCAGCAGCTTGGGAGAAGGTGCGGGCAATGAGCAGTTCTTC
many,TRBJ2-2,TRBV27,TRBD2,CASSSGRADRELFF,TGTGCCAGCAGTAGCGGGAGGGCCGACCGGGAGCTGTTTTTT
NA,TRBJ2-7,TRBV20-1,TRBD2,CSARGTSGSSTYEQYF,TGCAGTGCTAGAGGTACTAGCGGGAGTTCGACCTACGAGCAGTACTTC
NA,TRBJ2-3,TRBV11-2,NA,CASSLPDRDTQYF,TGTGCCAGCAGCTTACCGGACAGAGATACGCAGTATTTT
NA,TRBJ2-1,TRBV29-1,TRBD2,CSASTSGGNEQFF,TGCAGCGCCTCGACTAGCGGGGGCAATGAGCAGTTCTTC
many,TRBJ2-7,TRBV5-1,NA,CASTGLGAYEQYF,TGCGCCAGCACCGGACTGGGGGCCTACGAGCAGTACTTC
NA,TRBJ2-7,TRBV28,NA,CASSLFGASVSYEQYF,TGTGCCAGCAGTTTATTCGGGGCTAGCGTCTCCTACGAGCAGTACTTC
few,TRBJ2-3,TRBV7-2,NA,CASSLIRSHGDTQYF,TGTGCCAGCAGCTTAATTAGGAGTCACGGAGATACGCAGTATTTT
many,TRBJ2-7,TRBV20-1,TRBD2,CSASSTSGSVYEQYF,TGCAGTGCTAGTTCGACTAGCGGGAGTGTCTACGAGCAGTACTTC
many,TRBJ2-3,TRBV7-2,TRBD2,CASSLTSGTDTQYF,TGTGCCAGCAGCCTGACTAGCGGCACAGATACGCAGTATTTT
few,TRBJ2-1,TRBV3-1,NA,CASSQEGGAYNEQFF,TGTGCCAGCAGCCAAGAGGGCGGGGCCTACAATGAGCAGTTCTTC
many,TRBJ2-1,TRBV7-2,NA,CASSFSPDYHNEQFF,TGTGCCAGCAGCTTCTCCCCCGACTACCACAATGAGCAGTTCTTC
NA,TRBJ1-2,TRBV20-1,NA,CSASPQGSSDPNYGYTF,TGCAGTGCTAGCCCCCAGGGCTCCTCTGACCCCAACTATGGCTACACCTTC
few,TRBJ2-1,TRBV6-2/TRBV6-3,NA,CASSPTPHNEQFF,TGTGCCAGCAGTCCGACCCCCCACAATGAGCAGTTCTTC
few,TRBJ2-7,TRBV7-2,NA,CASSFGDIEDF,TGTGCCAGCAGCTTCGGGGACATAGAGGACTTC
few,TRBJ2-3,TRBV19,NA,CASRRTDQDTQYF,TGTGCCAGTAGGAGGACAGATCAAGATACGCAGTATTTT
NA,TRBJ1-5,TRBV20-1,NA,CSANRDGAQHF,TGCAGTGCTAACCGGGACGGGGCCCAGCATTTT
NA,TRBJ2-1,TRBV4-2,NA,CASSQARGAGDEQFF,TGTGCCAGCAGCCAAGCACGGGGGGCAGGCGATGAGCAGTTCTTC
many,TRBJ1-3,TRBV5-6,NA,CASSSFRTASSGNTIYF,TGTGCCAGCAGCTCCTTTCGGACCGCCAGCTCTGGAAACACCATATATTTT
NA,TRBJ2-4,TRBV7-2,NA,CASSSALLAVDF,TGTGCCAGCAGCTCCGCTCTACTCGCGGTGGACTTC
NA,TRBJ1-1,TRBV6-2/TRBV6-3,TRBD1,CASSPWGTGGNTEAFF,TGTGCCAGCAGTCCCTGGGGGACAGGGGGGAACACTGAAGCTTTCTTT
few,TRBJ2-1,TRBV11-2,NA,CASSLDVGGSTGHEQFF,TGTGCCAGCAGCTTAGATGTCGGCGGCTCTACGGGGCATGAGCAGTTCTTC
NA,TRBJ2-1,TRBV7-8,NA,CASSSITGASNEQFF,TGTGCCAGCAGCTCAATCACGGGGGCTAGCAATGAGCAGTTCTTC